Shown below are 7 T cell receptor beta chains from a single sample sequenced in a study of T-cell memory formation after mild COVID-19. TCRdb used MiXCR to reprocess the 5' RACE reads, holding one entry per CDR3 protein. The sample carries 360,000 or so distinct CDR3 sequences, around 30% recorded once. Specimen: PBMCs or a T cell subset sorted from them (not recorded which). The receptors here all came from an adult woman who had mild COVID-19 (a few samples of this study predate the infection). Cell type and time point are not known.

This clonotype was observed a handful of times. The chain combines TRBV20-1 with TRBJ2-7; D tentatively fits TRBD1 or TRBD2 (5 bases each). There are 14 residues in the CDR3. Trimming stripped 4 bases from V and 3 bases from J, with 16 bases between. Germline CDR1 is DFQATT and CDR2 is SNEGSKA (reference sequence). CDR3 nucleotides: TGCAGTGCTAAGGATGGGGGACCTTTCTACGAGCAGTACTTC. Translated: CSAKDGGPFYEQYF.

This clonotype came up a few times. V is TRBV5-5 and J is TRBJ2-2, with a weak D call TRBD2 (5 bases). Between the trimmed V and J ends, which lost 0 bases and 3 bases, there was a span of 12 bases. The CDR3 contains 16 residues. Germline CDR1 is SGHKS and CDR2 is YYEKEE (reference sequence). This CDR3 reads CASSLEGSDYTGELFF. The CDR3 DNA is TGTGCCAGCAGCTTGGAAGGGAGCGATTACACCGGGGAGCTGTTTTTT.

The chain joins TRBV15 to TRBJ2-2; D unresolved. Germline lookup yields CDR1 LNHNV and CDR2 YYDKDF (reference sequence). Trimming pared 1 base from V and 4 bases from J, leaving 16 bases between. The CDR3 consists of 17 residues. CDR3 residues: CATSRVVVALSTGELFF. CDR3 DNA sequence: TGTGCCACCAGCAGAGTGGTCGTCGCCCTGAGCACCGGGGAGCTGTTTTTT. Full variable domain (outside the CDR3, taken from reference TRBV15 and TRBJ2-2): DAMVIQNPRYQVTQFGKPVTLSCSQTLNHNVMYWYQQKSSQAPKLLFHYYDKDFNNEADTPDNFQSRRPNTSFCFLDIRSPGLGDTAMYLCATSRVVVALSTGELFFGEGSRLTVL.

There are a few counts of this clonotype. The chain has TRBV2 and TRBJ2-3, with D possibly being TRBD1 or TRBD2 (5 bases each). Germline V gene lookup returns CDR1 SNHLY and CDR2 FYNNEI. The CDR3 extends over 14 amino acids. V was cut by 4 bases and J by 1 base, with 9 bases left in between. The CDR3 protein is CASSVGTRTDTQYF. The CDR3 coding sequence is TGTGCCAGCAGTGTGGGGACCCGCACAGATACGCAGTATTTT.

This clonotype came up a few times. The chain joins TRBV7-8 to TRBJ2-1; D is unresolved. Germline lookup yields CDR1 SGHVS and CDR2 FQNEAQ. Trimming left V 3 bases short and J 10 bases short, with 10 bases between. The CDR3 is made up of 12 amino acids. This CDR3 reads CASSFVGWEQFF. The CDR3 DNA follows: TGTGCCAGCAGCTTCGTAGGGTGGGAGCAGTTCTTC.

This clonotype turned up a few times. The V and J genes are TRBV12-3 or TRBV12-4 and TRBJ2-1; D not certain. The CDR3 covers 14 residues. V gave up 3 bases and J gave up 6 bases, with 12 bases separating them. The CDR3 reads CASSFYELSNEQFF. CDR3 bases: TGTGCCAGCAGTTTTTACGAGCTCTCCAATGAGCAGTTCTTC.

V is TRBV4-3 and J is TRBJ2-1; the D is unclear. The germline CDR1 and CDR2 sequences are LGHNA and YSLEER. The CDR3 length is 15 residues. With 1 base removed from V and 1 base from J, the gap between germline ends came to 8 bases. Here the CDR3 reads CASSQGLVSYNEQFF. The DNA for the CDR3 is TGCGCCAGCAGCCAAGGGCTCGTTTCCTACAATGAGCAGTTCTTC.